These 25 T cell receptor beta chains came from one sample sequenced in a study of a mutant IDH1 vaccine in newly diagnosed glioma. Sequenced by immunoSEQ multiplex PCR; TCRdb stores in-frame clones only, minus some. The table lists about 34,000 clones, about four fifths of them singletons. Time point defined: baseline, week 1 (first vaccination visit). As for treatment: pre-vaccination baseline after standard-of-care therapy. Material: peripheral blood mononuclear cells (PBMCs), obtained from a glioma patient treated with radiotherapy, temozolomide or both. The receptors stem from a man aged 45-60 years with glioma. Some clones in this sample may be carry-over from other donors' samples.

The chain carries TRBV27 and TRBJ1-2, with D perhaps matching TRBD1 (6 bases). The CDR3 runs to 15 residues. Germline CDR1 and CDR2: MNHEY and SMNVEV (reference sequence). V lost 7 bases, J lost 4 bases, and 19 bases lay in between. Here the CDR3 reads CASTPGGPGPYGYTF. CDR3 coding DNA: TGTGCCAGCACGCCGGGGGGCCCAGGACCCTATGGCTACACCTTC.

This chain uses TRBV28 with TRBJ2-7; 7 nucleotides agree with TRBD1. The CDR3 loop spans 13 amino acids. The V gene's germline CDR1 is MDHEN and CDR2 SYDVKM. Trimming at V came to 6 bases and at J to 2 bases, leaving 4 bases not matched to a gene. Written as DNA, the CDR3 is TGTGCCAGCAGGGGCGGACAGGCCTACGAGCAGTACTTC. Protein: CASRGGQAYEQYF.

This chain links TRBV5-4 with TRBJ2-3, with D maybe TRBD1 (5 bases). This CDR3 spans 12 amino acids. From germline, CDR1 is SGHNT and CDR2 YYREEE (reference sequence). Trimming cost V 4 bases and J 9 bases, with 12 bases left between them. The CDR3 DNA reads as TGTGCCAGCAGCGTACCCCAGGGCACGCAGTATTTT. Translated: CASSVPQGTQYF. The variable domain in full, with the rest retrieved from reference TRBV5-4 and TRBJ2-3, is ETGVTQSPTHLIKTRGQQVTLRCSSQSGHNTVSWYQQALGQGPQFIFQYYREEENGRGNFPPRFSGLQFPNYSSELNVNALELDDSALYLCASSVPQGTQYFGPGTRLTVL.

The rearrangement joins TRBV11-1 to TRBJ2-1; TRBD1 or TRBD2 may be the D gene (5 bases each). The CDR3 has 13 residues. Germline CDR1 is SGHAT and CDR2 is FQDESV (reference sequence). V gave up 5 bases and J gave up 3 bases, with 8 bases separating them. Written as DNA, the CDR3 is TGTGCCAGCAGCCGAGGGGACTACAATGAGCAGTTCTTC. This encodes CASSRGDYNEQFF.

The V call is TRBV7-8, the J call TRBJ2-1; D is tentatively TRBD1 or TRBD2 (5 bases each). CDR3 length equals 13 residues. The germline gives CDR1 SGHVS, CDR2 FQNEAQ. V lost 5 bases and J 7 bases, leaving 12 bases between the germline ends. The CDR3 DNA reads as TGTGCCAGCAGCCAGGGACGTTTTAATGAGCAGTTCTTC. It yields the protein CASSQGRFNEQFF.

The chain employs TRBV2 and TRBJ1-3; D might be TRBD1 (6 bases). This CDR3 region has 15 residues. Germline CDR1 SNHLY, CDR2 FYNNEI. The ends were cut back, 7 bases at V and 2 bases at J, with 15 bases in the middle. CDR3 in amino acids: CASTPRQGTGNTIYF. The CDR3 nucleotides read TGTGCCAGCACCCCTAGGCAGGGGACTGGAAACACCATATATTTT. Full variable domain (rest looked up from reference TRBV2 and TRBJ1-3): EPEVTQTPSHQVTQMGQEVILRCVPISNHLYFYWYRQILGQKVEFLVSFYNNEISEKSEIFDDQFSVERPDGSNFTLKIRSTKLEDSAMYFCASTPRQGTGNTIYFGEGSWLTVV.

This chain joins TRBV9 and TRBJ2-3; D is uncertain. The CDR3 covers 13 residues. The ends were cut back, 0 bases at V and 4 bases at J, with 6 bases in the middle. In germline, CDR1 is SGDLS, CDR2 YYNGEE. CDR3 nucleotides: TGTGCCAGCAGCGTAGTCATCTCAGATACGCAGTATTTT. This codes for CASSVVISDTQYF.

This chain uses TRBV5-5 with TRBJ1-6, with D possibly being TRBD1 (5 bases). This CDR3 is 15 amino acids long. Germline loops: CDR1 SGHKS, CDR2 YYEKEE (reference sequence). Trimming pared 4 bases from V and 9 bases from J, leaving 17 bases between. The CDR3 DNA reads as TGTGCCAGCAGCGGCGAGGGGAGGAGTAGTTCACCCCTCCACTTT. This sequence encodes CASSGEGRSSSPLHF.

The J gene is TRBJ1-4, the V gene TRBV4-2; D gene unclear. Trimming took 0 bases from V and 6 from J, leaving 14 bases between them. CDR1 and CDR2 (germline): LGHNA, YNFKEQ. The CDR3 is 16 amino acids. The CDR3, as DNA: TGTGCCAGCAGCCAAGATTTCGTGGCAGAAGATGAAAAACTGTTTTTT. Protein product: CASSQDFVAEDEKLFF.

The rearrangement joins TRBV6-1 to TRBJ2-7; D might be TRBD2 (5 bases). Germline V gene data show CDR1 as MNHNS and CDR2 as SASEGT. The V end lost 5 bases, the J end lost 5 bases, and 7 bases lay between the germline ends. The CDR3 extends over 11 amino acids. CDR3 nucleotide sequence: TGTGCCAGCAGTTGGACTGACGAGCAGTACTTC. Amino acid sequence: CASSWTDEQYF.

This rearrangement joins TRBV6-5 to TRBJ1-2; D might be TRBD1 (5 bases). V was cut by 6 bases and J by 4 bases, with 15 bases left in between. The CDR3 contains 14 residues. The V gene's germline CDR1 is MNHEY and CDR2 SVGAGI. The CDR3 coding sequence is TGTGCCAGCAGGGCCCCGGCGGGGGGCTATGGCTACACCTTC. It specifies CASRAPAGGYGYTF.

The chain employs TRBV5-5 and TRBJ1-2; 8 nucleotides agree with TRBD1. The CDR3 contains 15 residues. In germline, CDR1 is SGHKS, CDR2 YYEKEE (reference sequence). V was pared by 4 bases and J by 7 bases, with 12 bases of the junction left unmatched. The CDR3 reads CASSPGGRGQGGYTF. CDR3 nucleotides: TGTGCCAGCAGCCCCGGAGGCAGGGGGCAAGGTGGCTACACCTTC.

This chain connects TRBV5-6 to TRBJ2-3, with D possibly TRBD1 on 6 matching bases. Trimming removed 5 bases from V and 3 bases from J, with 16 bases in between. Germline-derived CDR1 and CDR2 are SGHDT and YYEEEE. This CDR3 is 15 amino acids long. The CDR3 reads CASSLVGQPTDTQYF. In DNA, the CDR3 is TGTGCCAGCAGTCTCGTGGGACAACCGACAGATACGCAGTATTTT.

The chain carries TRBV5-5 and TRBJ1-2; D unresolved. The germline V gene encodes CDR1 SGHKS and CDR2 YYEKEE (reference sequence). This CDR3 comprises 14 residues. With 2 bases removed from V and 4 bases from J, the gap between germline ends came to 12 bases. The CDR3 nucleotides read TGTGCCAGCAGCTTCGAGGGCCGAACCTATGGCTACACCTTC. This translates into CASSFEGRTYGYTF.

The V and J genes are TRBV7-9 and TRBJ2-7; TRBD1 matches at 8 bases. V shed 5 bases, J shed 6 bases, and the junction held 12 bases outside the gene matches. In germline, CDR1 is SEHNR, CDR2 FQNEAQ (reference sequence). The CDR3 is 15 amino acids. CDR3 coding DNA: TGTGCCAGCAGCCCAATTTGGACAGGGTCAAGCGAGCAGTACTTC. Translating it yields CASSPIWTGSSEQYF.

The chain uses TRBV4-2 and TRBJ2-1; 8 bases fit TRBD2. V trimming: 4 bases; J trimming: 4 bases; junction bases outside the gene matches: 9. CDR1 is LGHNA, CDR2 YNFKEQ, per germline. The CDR3 runs to 16 residues. The CDR3 DNA reads as TGTGCCAGCAGCCCTCCGGACGGGAGGGCTTACAATGAGCAGTTCTTC. This encodes CASSPPDGRAYNEQFF.

This clone occurred once. The V gene is TRBV2, the J gene TRBJ2-2, with D possibly called TRBD1 or TRBD2 (5 bases each). Germline V gene sequence: CDR1 SNHLY, CDR2 FYNNEI. The CDR3 consists of 15 residues. With 5 bases removed from V and 5 bases from J, the gap between germline ends came to 15 bases. The CDR3 sequence is CASSYIRGLTGELFF. In DNA, the CDR3 is TGTGCCAGCAGTTATATCCGGGGCCTAACCGGGGAGCTGTTTTTT.

V gene TRBV6-1 combines with J gene TRBJ1-1; D is uncertain. This CDR3 contains 11 residues. Trimming cost V 3 bases and J 7 bases, with 6 bases left between them. The V gene's germline CDR1 is MNHNS and CDR2 SASEGT. The CDR3 bases are TGTGCCAGCAGTGAGGTCAGTGAAGCTTTCTTT. Translated: CASSEVSEAFF.

By proportion, this clone is hyperexpanded. The V call is TRBV29-1, the J call TRBJ1-1; 7 nucleotides match TRBD1. V lost 5 bases to trimming and J lost 0 bases; unmatched junction nucleotides: 3. Germline lookup yields CDR1 SQVTM and CDR2 ANQGSEA. This CDR3 has 13 residues. CDR3 bases: TGCAGCGTTACCGGGACAGTGAACACTGAAGCTTTCTTT. The encoded protein is CSVTGTVNTEAFF.

V is TRBV7-9 and J is TRBJ1-1, with a tentative D call TRBD1 (5 bases). The CDR3 totals 15 residues. Trimming stripped 5 bases from V and 2 bases from J, with 15 bases between. The germline CDR1 and CDR2 sequences are SEHNR and FQNEAQ (reference sequence). CDR3 nucleotide sequence: TGTGCCAGCAGCGAAGAGACAGACCCAAACACTGAAGCTTTCTTT. Translation gives CASSEETDPNTEAFF.

The V call is TRBV2, the J call TRBJ2-7; no firm D call. Trimming shortened V by 2 bases and J by 2 bases, and 10 bases separated the two germline ends. From germline, CDR1 is SNHLY and CDR2 FYNNEI. The length of the CDR3 is 14 residues. The CDR3 DNA reads TGTGCCAGCAGTGAACCCAGGACCACCTACGAGCAGTACTTC. Its protein is CASSEPRTTYEQYF.

The V call is TRBV6-5, the J call TRBJ1-1, with D unclear. V was pared by 3 bases and J by 6 bases, with 11 bases between. The CDR3 covers 13 residues. The germline V gene has CDR1 MNHEY and CDR2 SVGAGI. The CDR3 loop reads CASSYGGKAEAFF. CDR3 nucleotides: TGTGCCAGCAGTTATGGAGGGAAGGCTGAAGCTTTCTTT.

A few counts support this clone. The chain combines TRBV7-2 with TRBJ1-1, with TRBD1 identical over 7 bases. The CDR3 runs to 14 residues. V trimming: 5 bases; J trimming: 4 bases; junction bases outside the gene matches: 7. Germline V gene data show CDR1 as SGHTA and CDR2 as FQGNSA. The CDR3 DNA follows: TGTGCCAGCAGCCCGATGCAGGGGGGCACTGAAGCTTTCTTT. Protein: CASSPMQGGTEAFF.

This clone has just a few counts. The chain joins TRBV5-1 to TRBJ1-1; no definite D call. CDR1 and CDR2 from the germline V gene are SGHRS and YFSETQ. CDR3 size: 14 residues. V was trimmed by 0 bases and J by 7 bases, leaving 13 bases between them. CDR3 in amino acids: CASSLDGQSVEAFF. The CDR3 DNA follows: TGCGCCAGCAGCTTGGACGGTCAGTCGGTTGAAGCTTTCTTT.

CDR3 amino acids: CASSLRDRGYEQYF. The CDR3 region has the DNA TGTGCCAGCAGTTTGAGGGACAGGGGCTACGAGCAGTACTTC. The gene calls are TRBV27 and TRBJ2-7; 10 positions agree with TRBD1. The V gene end was trimmed by 3 bases and the J gene end by 3 bases; junction bases not matched to a gene: 2. The CDR3 is 14 residues long. In germline, CDR1 is MNHEY, CDR2 SMNVEV (reference sequence).